A selection of T cell receptor beta chains follows, all from one sample in a study of blood T cell repertoires in COVID-19. Using immunoSEQ multiplex PCR, the repertoire was profiled, and TCRdb retains in-frame clones only, with some absent. Of a few hundred thousand clones detected, 88% appear once; the ten largest clones hold less than 5%. Sequenced input: peripheral blood. The receptors stem from a man between 60 and 70 years old who had recovered from COVID-19. Both conserved end residues are part of each CDR3. Each record gives: D gene, clone size, J gene, V gene, CDR3 protein, CDR3 DNA. D genes are given only for firm matches. Only part of the rows carry a size: once, few, many, or a class if the clone is expanded.

d_call: TRBD2
clone_size: .
j_call: TRBJ2-5
v_call: TRBV7-6
cdr3_aa: CASSSGGLADQETQYF
cdr3_nt: TGTGCCAGCAGCTCTGGGGGACTAGCGGACCAAGAGACCCAGTACTTC

d_call: TRBD1
clone_size: .
j_call: TRBJ1-2
v_call: TRBV11-2
cdr3_aa: CASSRGQGAYGYTF
cdr3_nt: TGTGCCAGCAGCCGCGGACAGGGGGCCTATGGCTACACCTTC

d_call: .
clone_size: .
j_call: TRBJ1-1
v_call: TRBV19
cdr3_aa: CASRNAPRTAQNTEAFF
cdr3_nt: TGTGCCAGTAGGAATGCCCCTCGGACAGCGCAGAACACTGAAGCTTTCTTT

d_call: .
clone_size: .
j_call: TRBJ1-2
v_call: TRBV6-6
cdr3_aa: CASSRDRSQRGYTF
cdr3_nt: TGTGCCAGCAGCCGAGACAGGTCCCAGAGGGGCTACACCTTC

d_call: .
clone_size: .
j_call: TRBJ1-5
v_call: TRBV7-2
cdr3_aa: CASSPHYSNQPQHF
cdr3_nt: TGTGCCAGCAGCCCCCACTATAGCAATCAGCCCCAGCATTTT

d_call: .
clone_size: once
j_call: TRBJ2-4
v_call: TRBV7-2
cdr3_aa: CASSSPGWGNIQYF
cdr3_nt: TGTGCCAGCAGCTCCCCAGGGTGGGGAAACATTCAGTACTTC

d_call: .
clone_size: many
j_call: TRBJ1-1
v_call: TRBV5-6
cdr3_aa: CASSRDLNTEAFF
cdr3_nt: TGTGCCAGCAGCAGGGACTTAAACACTGAAGCTTTCTTT

d_call: .
clone_size: .
j_call: TRBJ1-1
v_call: TRBV6-2/TRBV6-3
cdr3_aa: CASSPWGRSNTEAFF
cdr3_nt: TGTGCCAGCAGCCCCTGGGGGCGGTCGAACACTGAAGCTTTCTTT

d_call: TRBD1
clone_size: .
j_call: TRBJ1-2
v_call: TRBV5-5
cdr3_aa: CASSSGGTVNYGYTF
cdr3_nt: TGTGCCAGCAGCTCGGGAGGGACAGTCAACTATGGCTACACCTTC

d_call: TRBD1
clone_size: .
j_call: TRBJ1-1
v_call: TRBV25-1
cdr3_aa: CASSELRTGVSITEAFF
cdr3_nt: TGTGCCAGCAGTGAACTAAGGACAGGGGTTAGTATCACTGAAGCTTTCTTT

d_call: TRBD1
clone_size: .
j_call: TRBJ2-7
v_call: TRBV7-2
cdr3_aa: CASSVQGPLRVEQYF
cdr3_nt: TGTGCCAGCAGCGTACAGGGGCCCCTTCGGGTCGAGCAGTACTTC

d_call: .
clone_size: .
j_call: TRBJ1-1
v_call: TRBV20-1
cdr3_aa: CSADTTTEAFF
cdr3_nt: TGCAGTGCCGATACAACGACTGAAGCTTTCTTT

d_call: TRBD1
clone_size: few
j_call: TRBJ1-2
v_call: TRBV30
cdr3_aa: CACDRENGYTF
cdr3_nt: TGTGCCTGCGACAGGGAGAATGGCTACACCTTC

d_call: TRBD1
clone_size: .
j_call: TRBJ1-4
v_call: TRBV7-9
cdr3_aa: CASSPRNRGSEEKLFF
cdr3_nt: TGTGCCAGCAGCCCCCGGAACAGGGGCAGTGAGGAAAAACTGTTTTTT

d_call: TRBD1
clone_size: once
j_call: TRBJ2-6
v_call: TRBV9
cdr3_aa: CASRDRVSGANVLTF
cdr3_nt: TGTGCCAGCAGGGACAGGGTTTCCGGGGCCAACGTCCTGACTTTC

d_call: .
clone_size: .
j_call: TRBJ2-1
v_call: TRBV12-5
cdr3_aa: CASGSTGPGQGGTYNEQFF
cdr3_nt: TGTGCTAGTGGTTCTACCGGGCCCGGACAGGGAGGGACCTACAATGAGCAGTTCTTC

d_call: .
clone_size: .
j_call: TRBJ1-2
v_call: TRBV19
cdr3_aa: CASSIGTANYGYTF
cdr3_nt: TGTGCCAGTAGTATCGGTACAGCTAACTATGGCTACACCTTC

d_call: TRBD1
clone_size: few
j_call: TRBJ1-2
v_call: TRBV18
cdr3_aa: CASSRDRDVYGYTF
cdr3_nt: TGTGCCAGCTCAAGGGACAGGGATGTATACGGCTACACCTTC

d_call: .
clone_size: .
j_call: TRBJ1-2
v_call: TRBV10-2
cdr3_aa: CASSQLGGNYGYTF
cdr3_nt: TGCGCCAGCAGCCAATTGGGGGGAAACTATGGCTACACCTTC

d_call: TRBD1
clone_size: .
j_call: TRBJ2-1
v_call: TRBV10-3
cdr3_aa: CAISESGQGASDEQFF
cdr3_nt: TGTGCCATCAGTGAGTCGGGACAGGGGGCCAGCGATGAGCAGTTCTTC

d_call: TRBD1
clone_size: .
j_call: TRBJ1-2
v_call: TRBV5-1
cdr3_aa: CASSLETGGSTYGYTF
cdr3_nt: TGCGCCAGCAGCTTGGAAACAGGGGGCAGTACCTATGGCTACACCTTC

d_call: .
clone_size: .
j_call: TRBJ2-1
v_call: TRBV9
cdr3_aa: CASSVASSGIYNEQFF
cdr3_nt: TGTGCCAGCAGCGTAGCTTCGAGCGGTATTTACAATGAGCAGTTCTTC

d_call: .
clone_size: .
j_call: TRBJ2-2
v_call: TRBV4-2
cdr3_aa: CASSQEGRGFGELFF
cdr3_nt: TGTGCCAGCAGCCAAGAGGGGCGGGGTTTCGGGGAGCTGTTTTTT

d_call: TRBD1
clone_size: once
j_call: TRBJ2-5
v_call: TRBV9
cdr3_aa: CASSSQGAYIETQYF
cdr3_nt: TGTGCCAGCAGCTCACAGGGGGCGTATATAGAGACCCAGTACTTC

d_call: .
clone_size: once
j_call: TRBJ1-5
v_call: TRBV6-5
cdr3_aa: CASSAGKPSNQPQHF
cdr3_nt: TGTGCCAGCAGCGCCGGGAAACCCAGCAATCAGCCCCAGCATTTT

d_call: .
clone_size: once
j_call: TRBJ2-5
v_call: TRBV5-5
cdr3_aa: CASSLEGRGIQETQYF
cdr3_nt: TGTGCCAGCAGCTTGGAGGGCAGGGGAATTCAAGAGACCCAGTACTTC

d_call: .
clone_size: once
j_call: TRBJ2-5
v_call: TRBV9
cdr3_aa: CASSVQPGERETQYF
cdr3_nt: TGTGCCAGCAGCGTACAACCGGGGGAGAGAGAGACCCAGTACTTC

d_call: TRBD2
clone_size: .
j_call: TRBJ2-5
v_call: TRBV3-1/TRBV3-2
cdr3_aa: CASRLAGAETQYF
cdr3_nt: TGTGCCAGCAGACTAGCGGGGGCAGAGACCCAGTACTTC

d_call: .
clone_size: many
j_call: TRBJ1-4
v_call: TRBV15
cdr3_aa: CATSSTTEVREKLFF
cdr3_nt: TGTGCCACCAGCAGTACCACGGAGGTCAGGGAAAAACTGTTTTTT

d_call: .
clone_size: .
j_call: TRBJ1-1
v_call: TRBV19
cdr3_aa: CASSMIPGMAEAFF
cdr3_nt: TGTGCCAGTAGTATGATCCCGGGGATGGCTGAAGCTTTCTTT

d_call: TRBD1
clone_size: .
j_call: TRBJ1-2
v_call: TRBV11-2
cdr3_aa: CASSLAGGQGANNYGYTF
cdr3_nt: TGTGCCAGCAGCTTAGCCGGAGGACAGGGGGCCAATAACTATGGCTACACCTTC

d_call: .
clone_size: .
j_call: TRBJ1-6
v_call: TRBV5-5
cdr3_aa: CASSPQVLYNSPLHF
cdr3_nt: TGTGCCAGCAGCCCACAGGTTCTCTATAATTCACCCCTCCACTTT

d_call: .
clone_size: .
j_call: TRBJ2-5
v_call: TRBV19
cdr3_aa: CASSPGTQGETQYF
cdr3_nt: TGTGCCAGTAGTCCAGGGACTCAAGGGGAGACCCAGTACTTC

d_call: TRBD1
clone_size: .
j_call: TRBJ1-1
v_call: TRBV7-9
cdr3_aa: CASSFYRGMNTEAFF
cdr3_nt: TGTGCCAGCAGCTTCTACAGGGGAATGAACACTGAAGCTTTCTTT

d_call: TRBD2
clone_size: once
j_call: TRBJ2-3
v_call: TRBV13
cdr3_aa: CASSPGTSGTPSTDTQYF
cdr3_nt: TGTGCCAGCAGCCCAGGGACTAGCGGGACGCCTAGCACAGATACGCAGTATTTT

d_call: .
clone_size: once
j_call: TRBJ2-7
v_call: TRBV2
cdr3_aa: CASKNGQGETYEQYF
cdr3_nt: TGTGCCAGCAAGAACGGGCAGGGCGAAACCTACGAGCAGTACTTC

d_call: .
clone_size: once
j_call: TRBJ2-2
v_call: TRBV5-8
cdr3_aa: CASSLGAGQNTGELFF
cdr3_nt: TGTGCCAGCAGCTTGGGCGCTGGACAGAACACCGGGGAGCTGTTTTTT

d_call: TRBD2
clone_size: .
j_call: TRBJ2-1
v_call: TRBV25-1
cdr3_aa: CASSHPVAGGYNEQFF
cdr3_nt: TGTGCCAGCAGCCACCCGGTGGCGGGGGGCTACAATGAGCAGTTCTTC

d_call: TRBD1
clone_size: .
j_call: TRBJ2-5
v_call: TRBV7-8
cdr3_aa: CASSRKWDDREETQYF
cdr3_nt: TGTGCCAGCAGCCGAAAATGGGATGACAGGGAAGAGACCCAGTACTTC

d_call: TRBD1
clone_size: .
j_call: TRBJ2-1
v_call: TRBV4-1
cdr3_aa: CASSHGQGLWDEQFF
cdr3_nt: TGCGCCAGCAGCCATGGACAGGGGCTCTGGGATGAGCAGTTCTTC

d_call: TRBD2
clone_size: .
j_call: TRBJ2-5
v_call: TRBV5-1
cdr3_aa: CASSPGGLAGQETQYF
cdr3_nt: TGCGCCAGCAGCCCTGGGGGACTAGCGGGCCAAGAGACCCAGTACTTC

d_call: .
clone_size: .
j_call: TRBJ2-1
v_call: TRBV6-1
cdr3_aa: CASSDFAGALNNEQFF
cdr3_nt: TGTGCCAGCAGTGATTTTGCGGGGGCTCTAAACAATGAGCAGTTCTTC

d_call: .
clone_size: .
j_call: TRBJ1-5
v_call: TRBV2
cdr3_aa: CASSDMGSHSNQPQHF
cdr3_nt: TGTGCCAGCAGTGACATGGGCTCCCATAGCAATCAGCCCCAGCATTTT

d_call: .
clone_size: .
j_call: TRBJ1-2
v_call: TRBV5-1
cdr3_aa: CASRQDITRYGYTF
cdr3_nt: TGCGCCAGCAGGCAGGACATAACTCGCTATGGCTACACCTTC

d_call: .
clone_size: many
j_call: TRBJ1-1
v_call: TRBV18
cdr3_aa: CASQRANTEAFF
cdr3_nt: TGTGCCAGCCAGAGGGCAAACACTGAAGCTTTCTTT

d_call: TRBD1
clone_size: once
j_call: TRBJ2-4
v_call: TRBV5-1
cdr3_aa: CASSLTGGPAKNIQYF
cdr3_nt: TGCGCCAGCAGCTTGACAGGGGGCCCGGCCAAAAACATTCAGTACTTC

d_call: .
clone_size: .
j_call: TRBJ1-2
v_call: TRBV7-3
cdr3_aa: CASSLTTGPNDGYTF
cdr3_nt: TGTGCCAGCAGCTTAACGACAGGACCTAACGATGGCTACACCTTC

d_call: TRBD1
clone_size: .
j_call: TRBJ1-1
v_call: TRBV7-7
cdr3_aa: CASSPPGQGTEAFF
cdr3_nt: TGTGCCAGCAGCCCCCCCGGACAGGGGACTGAAGCTTTCTTT

d_call: TRBD2
clone_size: .
j_call: TRBJ2-3
v_call: TRBV7-2
cdr3_aa: CASSEGLAGTLTQYF
cdr3_nt: TGTGCCAGCAGCGAGGGACTAGCGGGGACCCTGACGCAGTATTTT

d_call: TRBD2
clone_size: .
j_call: TRBJ2-7
v_call: TRBV19
cdr3_aa: CASSPGGGVYEQYF
cdr3_nt: TGTGCCAGTAGTCCGGGAGGGGGGGTCTACGAGCAGTACTTC

d_call: TRBD2
clone_size: .
j_call: TRBJ2-1
v_call: TRBV23-1
cdr3_aa: CASSQLSGENYNEQFF
cdr3_nt: TGCGCCAGCAGTCAATTGAGCGGGGAAAACTACAATGAGCAGTTCTTC

d_call: .
clone_size: .
j_call: TRBJ2-7
v_call: TRBV6-5
cdr3_aa: CATSGGTYEQYF
cdr3_nt: TGTGCCACCTCGGGCGGGACCTACGAGCAGTACTTC

d_call: TRBD1
clone_size: .
j_call: TRBJ1-2
v_call: TRBV5-1
cdr3_aa: CASSTPGTDDNYGYTF
cdr3_nt: TGCGCCAGCAGCACCCCAGGGACAGATGATAACTATGGCTACACCTTC

d_call: .
clone_size: .
j_call: TRBJ2-2
v_call: TRBV15
cdr3_aa: CATNDSPSANTGELFF
cdr3_nt: TGTGCCACCAACGACAGTCCTTCCGCGAACACCGGGGAGCTGTTTTTT

d_call: .
clone_size: .
j_call: TRBJ1-1
v_call: TRBV12-3/TRBV12-4
cdr3_aa: CASSLGGGTEAFF
cdr3_nt: TGTGCCAGCAGTTTAGGGGGGGGTACTGAAGCTTTCTTT